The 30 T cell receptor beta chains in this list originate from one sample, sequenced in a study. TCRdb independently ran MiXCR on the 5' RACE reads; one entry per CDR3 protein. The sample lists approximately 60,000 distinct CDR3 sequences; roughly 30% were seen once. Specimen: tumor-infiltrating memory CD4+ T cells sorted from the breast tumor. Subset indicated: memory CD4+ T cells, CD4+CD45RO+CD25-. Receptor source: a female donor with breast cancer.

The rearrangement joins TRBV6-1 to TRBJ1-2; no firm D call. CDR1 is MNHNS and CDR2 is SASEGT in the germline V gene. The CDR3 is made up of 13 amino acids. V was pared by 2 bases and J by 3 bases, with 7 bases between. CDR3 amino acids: CASSELRDYGYTF. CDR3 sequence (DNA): TGTGCCAGCAGTGAACTCCGTGACTATGGCTACACCTTC.

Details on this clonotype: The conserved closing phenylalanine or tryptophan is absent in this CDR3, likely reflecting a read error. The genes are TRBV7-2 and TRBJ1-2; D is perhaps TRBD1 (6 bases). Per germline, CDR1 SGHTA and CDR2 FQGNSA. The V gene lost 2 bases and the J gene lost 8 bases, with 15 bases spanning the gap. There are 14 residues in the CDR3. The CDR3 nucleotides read TGTGCCAGCAGCTTAAACAGGGAGGTCGGAGGCTACACCCTC. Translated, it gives CASSLNREVGGYTL.

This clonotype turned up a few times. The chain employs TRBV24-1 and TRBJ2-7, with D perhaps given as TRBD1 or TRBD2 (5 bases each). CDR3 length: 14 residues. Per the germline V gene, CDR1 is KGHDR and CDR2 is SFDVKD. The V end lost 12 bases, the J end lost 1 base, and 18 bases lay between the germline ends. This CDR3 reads CAPGWWGRSYEQYF. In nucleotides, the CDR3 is TGTGCCCCGGGGTGGTGGGGCCGGTCCTACGAGCAGTACTTC.

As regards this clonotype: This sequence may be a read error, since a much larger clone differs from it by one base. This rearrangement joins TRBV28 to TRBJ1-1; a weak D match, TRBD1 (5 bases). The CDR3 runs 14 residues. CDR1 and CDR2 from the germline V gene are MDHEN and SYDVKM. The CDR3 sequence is CSSSLYRTNTEAFF. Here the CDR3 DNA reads TGTTCCAGCAGTTTGTACAGGACGAACACTGAAGCTTTCTTT.

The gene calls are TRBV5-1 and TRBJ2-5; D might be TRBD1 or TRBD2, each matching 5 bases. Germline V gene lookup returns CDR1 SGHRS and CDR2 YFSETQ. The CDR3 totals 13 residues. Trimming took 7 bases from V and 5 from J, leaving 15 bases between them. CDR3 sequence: CASGPPGRETQYF. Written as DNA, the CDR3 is TGCGCCAGCGGGCCGCCGGGACGGGAGACCCAGTACTTC. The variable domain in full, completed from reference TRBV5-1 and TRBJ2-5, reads KAGVTQTPRYLIKTRGQQVTLSCSPISGHRSVSWYQQTPGQGLQFLFEYFSETQRNKGNFPGRFSGRQFSNSRSEMNVSTLELGDSALYLCASGPPGRETQYFGPGTRLLVL.

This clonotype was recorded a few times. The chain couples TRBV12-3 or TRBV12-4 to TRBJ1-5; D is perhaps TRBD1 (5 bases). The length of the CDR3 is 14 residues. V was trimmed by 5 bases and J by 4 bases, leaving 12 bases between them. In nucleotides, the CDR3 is TGTGCCAGCAGTACTCCAGGGTGGAATCAGCCCCAGCATTTT. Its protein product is CASSTPGWNQPQHF.

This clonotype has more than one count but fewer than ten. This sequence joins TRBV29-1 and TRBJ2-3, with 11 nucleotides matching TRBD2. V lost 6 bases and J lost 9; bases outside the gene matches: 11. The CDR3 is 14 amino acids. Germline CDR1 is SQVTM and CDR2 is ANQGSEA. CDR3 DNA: TGCAGCGTACTCTCACTAGCGGGAGCCGGAACGCAGTATTTT. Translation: CSVLSLAGAGTQYF.

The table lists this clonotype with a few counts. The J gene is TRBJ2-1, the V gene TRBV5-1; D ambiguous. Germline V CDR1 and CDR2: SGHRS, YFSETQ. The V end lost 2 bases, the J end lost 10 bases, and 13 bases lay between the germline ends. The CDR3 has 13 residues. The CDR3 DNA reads TGCGCCAGCAGCTTTTTTGGTGGCCAGGAGCAGTTCTTC. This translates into CASSFFGGQEQFF.

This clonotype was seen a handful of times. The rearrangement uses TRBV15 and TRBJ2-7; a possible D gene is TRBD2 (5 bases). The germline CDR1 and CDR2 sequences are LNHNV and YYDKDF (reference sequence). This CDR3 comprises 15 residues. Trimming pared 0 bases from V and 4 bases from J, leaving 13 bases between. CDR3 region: CATSREGAGTYEQYF. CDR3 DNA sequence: TGTGCCACCAGCAGAGAGGGCGCGGGCACTTACGAGCAGTACTTC.

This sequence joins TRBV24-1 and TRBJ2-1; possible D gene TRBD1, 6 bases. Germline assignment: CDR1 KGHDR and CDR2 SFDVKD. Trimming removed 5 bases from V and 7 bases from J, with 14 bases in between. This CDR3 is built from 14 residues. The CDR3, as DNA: TGTGCCACCAGTGGAACTGGGGGCCCTAATGAGCAGTTCTTC. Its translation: CATSGTGGPNEQFF.

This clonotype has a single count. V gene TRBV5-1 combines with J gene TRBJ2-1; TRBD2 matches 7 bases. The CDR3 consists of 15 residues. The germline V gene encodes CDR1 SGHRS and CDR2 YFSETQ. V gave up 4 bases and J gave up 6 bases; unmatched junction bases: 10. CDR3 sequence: CASSGRRGGPNEQFF. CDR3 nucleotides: TGCGCCAGCAGCGGACGACGGGGAGGGCCCAATGAGCAGTTCTTC.

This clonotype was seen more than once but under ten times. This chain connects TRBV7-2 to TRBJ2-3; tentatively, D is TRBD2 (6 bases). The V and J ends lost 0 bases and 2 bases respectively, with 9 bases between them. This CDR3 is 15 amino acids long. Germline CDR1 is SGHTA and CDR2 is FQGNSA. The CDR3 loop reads CASSLAGLSTDTQYF. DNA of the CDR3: TGTGCCAGCAGCTTAGCGGGACTGTCCACAGATACGCAGTATTTT.

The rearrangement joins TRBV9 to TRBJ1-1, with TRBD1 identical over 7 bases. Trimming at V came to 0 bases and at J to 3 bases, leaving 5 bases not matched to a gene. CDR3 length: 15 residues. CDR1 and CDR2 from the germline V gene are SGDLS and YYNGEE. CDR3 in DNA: TGTGCCAGCAGCGTAGCACCAACAGGGGACACTGAAGCTTTCTTT. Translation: CASSVAPTGDTEAFF.

Here the CDR3 reads CASKYFGTGAEAFF. Here the CDR3 DNA reads TGTGCCAGCAAATACTTCGGGACAGGGGCTGAAGCTTTCTTT. This chain joins TRBV6-1 and TRBJ1-1; 10 nucleotides line up with TRBD1. Per germline, CDR1 MNHNS and CDR2 SASEGT. The trim removed 7 bases at V and 6 bases at J, leaving 8 bases unmatched. This CDR3 is built from 14 residues.

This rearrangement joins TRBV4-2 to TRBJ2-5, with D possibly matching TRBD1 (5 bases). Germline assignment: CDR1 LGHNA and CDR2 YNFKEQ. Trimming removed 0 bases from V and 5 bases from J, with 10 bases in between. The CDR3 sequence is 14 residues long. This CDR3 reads CASSQDRGPETQYF. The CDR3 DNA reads TGTGCCAGCAGCCAAGATAGGGGTCCCGAGACCCAGTACTTC.

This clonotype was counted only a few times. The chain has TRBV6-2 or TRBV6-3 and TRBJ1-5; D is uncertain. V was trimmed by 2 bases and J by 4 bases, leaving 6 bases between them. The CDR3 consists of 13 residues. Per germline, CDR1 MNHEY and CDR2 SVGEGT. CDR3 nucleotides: TGTGCCAGCAGTTACATCGCTAATCAGCCCCAGCATTTT. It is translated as CASSYIANQPQHF.

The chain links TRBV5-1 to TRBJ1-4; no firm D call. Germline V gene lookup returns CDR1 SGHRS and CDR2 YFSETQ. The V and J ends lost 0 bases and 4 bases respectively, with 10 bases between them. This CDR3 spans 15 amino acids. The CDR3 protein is CASSLGPGYNEKLFF. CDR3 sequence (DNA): TGCGCCAGCAGCTTGGGTCCAGGTTATAATGAAAAACTGTTTTTT.

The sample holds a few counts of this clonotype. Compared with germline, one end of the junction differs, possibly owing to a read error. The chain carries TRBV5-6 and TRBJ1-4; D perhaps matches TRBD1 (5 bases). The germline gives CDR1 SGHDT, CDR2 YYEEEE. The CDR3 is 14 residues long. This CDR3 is CASSLFTGNEKLFF. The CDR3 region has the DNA TGTGCCAGCAGCTTGTTCACAGGAAATGAAAAATTGTTTTTT.

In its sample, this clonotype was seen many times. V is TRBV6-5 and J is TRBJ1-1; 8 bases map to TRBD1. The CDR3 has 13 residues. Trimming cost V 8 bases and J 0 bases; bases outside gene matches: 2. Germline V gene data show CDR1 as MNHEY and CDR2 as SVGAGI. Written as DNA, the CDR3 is TGTGCCAGCCAGGACAGGGTGAACACTGAAGCTTTCTTT. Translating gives CASQDRVNTEAFF.

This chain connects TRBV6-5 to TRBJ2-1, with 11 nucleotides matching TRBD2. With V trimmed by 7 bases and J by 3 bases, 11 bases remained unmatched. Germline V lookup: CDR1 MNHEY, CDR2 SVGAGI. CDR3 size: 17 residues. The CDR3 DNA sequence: TGTGCCAGCAAGTCAGGTGGCGGGACTAGCGGCTACAATGAGCAGTTCTTC. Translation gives CASKSGGGTSGYNEQFF.

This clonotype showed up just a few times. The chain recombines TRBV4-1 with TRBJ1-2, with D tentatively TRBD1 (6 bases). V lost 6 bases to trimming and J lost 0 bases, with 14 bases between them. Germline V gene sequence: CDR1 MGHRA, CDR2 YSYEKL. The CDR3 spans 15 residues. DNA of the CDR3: TGCGCCAGCAGTTTCTACAGGGATTCTAACTATGGCTACACCTTC. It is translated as CASSFYRDSNYGYTF.

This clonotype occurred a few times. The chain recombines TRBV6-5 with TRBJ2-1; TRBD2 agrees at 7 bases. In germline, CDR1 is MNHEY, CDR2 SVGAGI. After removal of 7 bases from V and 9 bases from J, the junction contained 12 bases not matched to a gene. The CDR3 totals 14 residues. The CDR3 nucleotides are TGTGCCAGCAAGCCGGGACTAAGCTGGGGTGAGCAGTTCTTC. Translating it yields CASKPGLSWGEQFF.

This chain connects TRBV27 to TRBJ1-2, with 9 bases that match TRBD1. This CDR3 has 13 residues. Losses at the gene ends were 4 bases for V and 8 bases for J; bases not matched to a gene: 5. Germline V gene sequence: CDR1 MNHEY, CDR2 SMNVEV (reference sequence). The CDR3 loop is CASSYTGGGGYTF. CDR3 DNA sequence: TGTGCCAGCAGTTACACAGGGGGCGGGGGCTACACCTTC.

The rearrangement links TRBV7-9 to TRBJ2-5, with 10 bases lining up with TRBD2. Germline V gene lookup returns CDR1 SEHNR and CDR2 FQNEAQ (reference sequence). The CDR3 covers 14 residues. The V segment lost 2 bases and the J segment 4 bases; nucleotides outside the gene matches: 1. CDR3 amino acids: CASSLSSGRETQYF. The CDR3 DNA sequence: TGTGCCAGCAGCTTATCTAGCGGGAGAGAGACCCAGTACTTC.

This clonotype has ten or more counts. CDR3 in amino acids: CASSPGTRPNYGYTF. The CDR3 nucleotides are TGTGCCAGCAGTCCGGGGACGCGACCTAACTATGGCTACACCTTC. The chain carries TRBV6-1 and TRBJ1-2, with D possibly matching TRBD1 (5 bases). The CDR3 sequence is 15 residues long. Germline V gene sequence: CDR1 MNHNS, CDR2 SASEGT. Trimming took off 5 bases at V and 0 bases at J, with 13 bases between the two ends.

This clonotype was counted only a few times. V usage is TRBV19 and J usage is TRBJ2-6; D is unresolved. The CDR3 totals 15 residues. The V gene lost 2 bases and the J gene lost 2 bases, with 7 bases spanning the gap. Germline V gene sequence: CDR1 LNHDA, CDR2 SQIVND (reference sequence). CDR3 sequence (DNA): TGTGCCAGTAGTATAACACCCACTGGGGCCAACGTCCTGACTTTC. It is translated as CASSITPTGANVLTF.

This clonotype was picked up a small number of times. The CDR3 loop is CSARTGSETQYF. The DNA for the CDR3 is TGCAGTGCCAGGACAGGGTCGGAGACCCAGTACTTC. This chain links TRBV20-1 with TRBJ2-5; 8 positions agree with TRBD1. V lost 6 bases, J lost 5 bases, and 5 bases stayed unmatched. CDR1 and CDR2 from the germline V gene are DFQATT and SNEGSKA (reference sequence). The CDR3 spans 12 residues.

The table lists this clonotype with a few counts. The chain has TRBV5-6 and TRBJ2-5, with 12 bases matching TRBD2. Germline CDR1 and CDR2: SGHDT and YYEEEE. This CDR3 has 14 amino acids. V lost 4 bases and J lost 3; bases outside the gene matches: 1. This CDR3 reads CASSASGREETQYF. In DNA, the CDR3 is TGTGCCAGCAGCGCTAGCGGGAGGGAAGAGACCCAGTACTTC. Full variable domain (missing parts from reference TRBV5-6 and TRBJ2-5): DAGVTQSPTHLIKTRGQQVTLRCSPKSGHDTVSWYQQALGQGPQFIFQYYEEEERQRGNFPDRFSGHQFPNYSSELNVNALLLGDSALYLCASSASGREETQYFGPGTRLLVL.

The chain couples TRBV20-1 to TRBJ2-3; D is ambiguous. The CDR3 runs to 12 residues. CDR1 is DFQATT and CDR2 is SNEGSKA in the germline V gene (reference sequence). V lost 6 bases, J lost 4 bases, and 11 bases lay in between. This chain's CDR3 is CSAQLRADTQYF. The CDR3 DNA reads TGCAGTGCCCAACTGCGAGCAGATACGCAGTATTTT.

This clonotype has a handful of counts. The CDR3 here is CASSRQLANEQFF. In nucleotides, the CDR3 is TGTGCCAGCAGTCGACAACTAGCCAATGAGCAGTTCTTC. V is TRBV12-3 or TRBV12-4 and J is TRBJ2-1, with D possibly matching TRBD2 (6 bases). The CDR3 has 13 residues. Trimming shortened V by 5 bases and J by 6 bases, and 11 bases separated the two germline ends.